One and the same sample provided the 23 T cell receptor beta chains below, sequenced in a study of identical twins. TCRdb re-called the 5' RACE reads through MiXCR, storing one row per CDR3 protein. Of 1.5 million to 2 million distinct CDR3 sequences listed, roughly 35% were seen once; the top ten hold over 0.25%. The sequenced sample was cord blood. The receptors stem from a newborn girl in good health.

This clonotype occurred once. The chain joins TRBV20-1 to TRBJ2-1, with 8 bases matching TRBD2. CDR3 size: 17 residues. After removal of 2 bases from V and 0 bases from J, the junction contained 9 bases not matched to a gene. In germline, CDR1 is DFQATT, CDR2 SNEGSKA (reference sequence). The CDR3 DNA follows: TGCAGTGCTAGACCGGGAGGGCCCGGAAGCTCCTACAATGAGCAGTTCTTC. This translates into CSARPGGPGSSYNEQFF.

The chain is built from TRBV10-3 and TRBJ1-1; D is possibly TRBD1 (6 bases). V lost 10 bases and J 1 base, leaving 22 bases between the germline ends. Germline CDR1 ENHRY, CDR2 SYGVKD. The CDR3 is made up of 16 amino acids. CDR3 in amino acids: CATKGGGPGTNTEAFF. CDR3 DNA sequence: TGTGCCACCAAGGGGGGGGGCCCTGGCACGAACACTGAAGCTTTCTTT.

This clonotype was detected a few times. The J gene is TRBJ1-4, the V gene TRBV10-3; TRBD1 matches at 11 bases. With 0 bases clipped from V and 7 bases from J, the junction kept 7 bases outside the gene matches. The germline V gene has CDR1 ENHRY and CDR2 SYGVKD. This CDR3 is 17 amino acids long. CDR3 nucleotides: TGTGCCATCAGTGAGTCGAAGGACAGGGGGCGAGGTGAAAAACTGTTTTTT. This sequence encodes CAISESKDRGRGEKLFF.

This clonotype was observed a few times. This chain links TRBV12-3 or TRBV12-4 with TRBJ2-7; 10 positions agree with TRBD1. This CDR3 is 13 amino acids long. V shed 3 bases, J shed 6 bases, and the junction held 2 bases outside the gene matches. The CDR3 is CASSFRQGAEQYF. The CDR3, as DNA: TGTGCCAGCAGTTTTCGACAGGGGGCCGAGCAGTACTTC.

This clonotype came up many times. The junction shows a germline mismatch at one end, possibly a read error. The CDR3 region has the DNA TGTGCCAGCAGCTGGGGACTCTCCTACGAGCAGTACTTC. Amino acid sequence: CASSWGLSYEQYF. The rearrangement uses TRBV5-1 and TRBJ2-7; D perhaps matches TRBD2 (6 bases). Germline V lookup: CDR1 SGHRS, CDR2 YFSETQ. This CDR3 has 13 residues.

This chain connects TRBV27 to TRBJ1-2; D might be TRBD1 (5 bases). Per the germline V gene, CDR1 is MNHEY and CDR2 is SMNVEV (reference sequence). V was cut by 0 bases and J by 3 bases, with 17 bases left in between. CDR3 size: 17 residues. CDR3 sequence reads: CASSLSAHMTEHYGYTF. CDR3 bases: TGTGCCAGCAGTTTATCTGCGCACATGACAGAGCACTATGGCTACACCTTC.

This chain links TRBV24-1 with TRBJ2-1; 10 nucleotides align to TRBD2. The CDR3 length is 16 residues. The V and J ends lost 3 bases and 5 bases, in that order; junction bases with no gene match: 6. In germline, CDR1 is KGHDR, CDR2 SFDVKD. The CDR3 region is CATSDPLAGVHNEQFF. The CDR3 DNA reads as TGTGCCACCAGTGATCCCCTAGCGGGAGTCCACAATGAGCAGTTCTTC.

The J gene is TRBJ1-1, the V gene TRBV3-1, with a weak D call TRBD1 (5 bases). Germline CDR1 LGHDT, CDR2 YNNKEL (reference sequence). This CDR3 region has 14 residues. Trimming stripped 0 bases from V and 4 bases from J, with 9 bases between. The CDR3 sequence is CASSQEPGGTEAFF. CDR3 bases: TGTGCCAGCAGCCAAGAACCGGGGGGCACTGAAGCTTTCTTT.

V is TRBV11-2 and J is TRBJ2-5; TRBD2 might be the D (6 bases). Germline CDR1 and CDR2: SGHAT and FQNNGV. Trimming removed 1 base from V and 5 bases from J, with 20 bases in between. This CDR3 spans 17 amino acids. CDR3 DNA sequence: TGTGCCAGCAGCTTAGTAATTAGGAATCGGGGGTACGAGACCCAGTACTTC. Protein product: CASSLVIRNRGYETQYF.

V is TRBV7-2 and J is TRBJ2-7; maybe TRBD2 (5 bases). The V end lost 1 base, the J end lost 0 bases, and 19 bases lay between the germline ends. This CDR3 contains 18 residues. CDR1 is SGHTA, CDR2 FQGNSA, per germline. CDR3: CASSLGVRVRGSSYEQYF. In DNA form, the CDR3 reads TGTGCCAGCAGCTTAGGAGTCCGTGTCCGGGGAAGCTCCTACGAGCAGTACTTC.

This clonotype was recorded a few times. The chain is built from TRBV5-1 and TRBJ2-4; D is unresolved. The CDR3 sequence is 15 residues long. V lost 4 bases, J lost 3 bases, and 14 bases lay in between. Germline assignment: CDR1 SGHRS and CDR2 YFSETQ. This chain's CDR3 is CASSLNRMVKNIQYF. CDR3 nucleotide sequence: TGCGCCAGCAGCCTCAACCGTATGGTCAAAAACATTCAGTACTTC.

In this sample, this clonotype turned up a few times. The chain uses TRBV4-1 and TRBJ2-5; D unresolved. V was cut by 1 base and J by 4 bases, with 22 bases left in between. The CDR3 has 18 residues. The germline V gene has CDR1 MGHRA and CDR2 YSYEKL. The CDR3 DNA reads as TGCGCCAGCAGCCAAGCCCCCCGTCGGGCTTCCAGGTTAGAGACCCAGTACTTC. Protein: CASSQAPRRASRLETQYF.

This clonotype has more than one count but fewer than ten. The chain uses TRBV6-4 and TRBJ2-5; the D call may be TRBD1 or TRBD2 (6 bases each). This CDR3 is built from 13 residues. Trimming pared 9 bases from V and 11 bases from J, leaving 22 bases between. The V gene's germline CDR1 is MRHNA and CDR2 SNTAGT. CDR3 protein: CARIGTFGGEQYF. CDR3 bases: TGTGCCAGAATTGGGACATTCGGAGGGGAGCAGTACTTC.

The chain couples TRBV12-3 or TRBV12-4 to TRBJ2-1; 7 bases align to TRBD1. The DNA matches TRBJ2-7 better at its end, which makes the J call doubtful. This CDR3 contains 13 residues. The CDR3 DNA reads TGTGCCAGCAGTCCGTACAGGGGCCATGAGCAGTACTTC. It codes for CASSPYRGHEQYF.

In its sample, this clonotype was seen a few times. The chain recombines TRBV27 with TRBJ1-5, with TRBD1 matching 8 bases. The CDR3 has 15 residues. Trimming at V came to 5 bases and at J to 2 bases, leaving 5 bases not matched to a gene. Germline CDR1 MNHEY, CDR2 SMNVEV (reference sequence). The DNA of the CDR3 is TGTGCCAGCAGTCCCCTGACAGGGGGCAATCAGCCCCAGCATTTT. Protein: CASSPLTGGNQPQHF.

This chain connects TRBV2 to TRBJ1-4; TRBD1 matches 7 bases. The V gene's germline CDR1 is SNHLY and CDR2 FYNNEI. The V segment lost 7 bases and the J segment 4 bases; nucleotides outside the gene matches: 9. The CDR3 runs 15 residues. As DNA, the CDR3 is TGTGCCAGCACCAAAGGGAGGGGGCTTAATGAAAAACTGTTTTTT. Translation: CASTKGRGLNEKLFF.

This clonotype turned up a few times. V is TRBV20-1 and J is TRBJ2-1; D is unresolved. This CDR3 is 12 amino acids long. Trimming shortened V by 6 bases and J by 6 bases, and 12 bases separated the two germline ends. Germline CDR1 reads DFQATT; CDR2 reads SNEGSKA (reference sequence). In nucleotides, the CDR3 is TGCAGTGCCATCCGAGGCGGCAATGAGCAGTTCTTC. It yields the protein CSAIRGGNEQFF.

The V call is TRBV7-2, the J call TRBJ2-7, with 8 positions matching TRBD2. CDR3 length: 15 residues. CDR1 and CDR2 (germline): SGHTA, FQGNSA. J lost 4 bases, V lost 3 bases, and 8 bases had no gene match. The chain's CDR3 is CASSLVPGGEYEQYF. For the CDR3, the DNA is TGTGCCAGCAGCTTGGTCCCGGGAGGGGAGTACGAGCAGTACTTC.

The chain links TRBV2 to TRBJ2-3; 10 bases are a match to TRBD2. Germline trimming cut 1 base from V and 1 base from J; bases unmatched to any gene: 2. This CDR3 has 16 amino acids. Germline V gives CDR1 SNHLY, CDR2 FYNNEI. This CDR3 reads CASSEGTSGGTDTQYF. The CDR3 coding sequence is TGTGCCAGCAGTGAAGGGACTAGCGGAGGCACAGATACGCAGTATTTT. The full variable domain, in which reference TRBV2 and TRBJ2-3 provide the parts outside the CDR3, is EPEVTQTPSHQVTQMGQEVILRCVPISNHLYFYWYRQILGQKVEFLVSFYNNEISEKSEIFDDQFSVERPDGSNFTLKIRSTKLEDSAMYFCASSEGTSGGTDTQYFGPGTRLTVL.

The table lists this clonotype with many counts. The chain is built from TRBV29-1 and TRBJ2-1; D unclear. Trimming removed 1 base at V and 3 bases at J, with 10 bases between. Germline assignment: CDR1 SQVTM and CDR2 ANQGSEA. The CDR3 runs to 14 residues. The CDR3 loop reads CSVEGLDLYNEQFF. The CDR3 region has the DNA TGCAGCGTTGAAGGCCTAGACCTCTACAATGAGCAGTTCTTC.

The chain couples TRBV27 to TRBJ1-1; D gene ambiguous. The V end was cut by 5 bases, the J end by 4 bases, with 23 bases between. The CDR3 has 17 amino acids. Germline CDR1 reads MNHEY; CDR2 reads SMNVEV (reference sequence). CDR3 region: CASSPPLTVQRGTEAFF. The CDR3 nucleotides are TGTGCCAGCAGTCCACCCCTTACGGTTCAACGGGGCACTGAAGCTTTCTTT.

V usage is TRBV20-1 and J usage is TRBJ2-1, with D unclear. The germline V gene has CDR1 DFQATT and CDR2 SNEGSKA (reference sequence). Between the trimmed V and J ends, which lost 0 bases and 5 bases, there was a span of 14 bases. There are 15 residues in the CDR3. Here the CDR3 reads CSARDRFGRNNEQFF. The CDR3 DNA reads TGCAGTGCTAGAGATCGGTTTGGCAGAAACAATGAGCAGTTCTTC.

This clonotype was seen a few times. The genes are TRBV5-1 and TRBJ2-4; 10 bases agree with TRBD1. In germline, CDR1 is SGHRS, CDR2 YFSETQ. Losses at the gene ends were 1 base for V and 3 bases for J; bases not matched to a gene: 7. This CDR3 has 17 residues. For the CDR3, the DNA is TGCGCCAGCAGCTTGACCGGACAGGGGGTGCTCAAAAACATTCAGTACTTC. Its translation is CASSLTGQGVLKNIQYF. Looking up the rest from reference TRBV5-1 and TRBJ2-4 gives the full variable domain: KAGVTQTPRYLIKTRGQQVTLSCSPISGHRSVSWYQQTPGQGLQFLFEYFSETQRNKGNFPGRFSGRQFSNSRSEMNVSTLELGDSALYLCASSLTGQGVLKNIQYFGAGTRLSVL.